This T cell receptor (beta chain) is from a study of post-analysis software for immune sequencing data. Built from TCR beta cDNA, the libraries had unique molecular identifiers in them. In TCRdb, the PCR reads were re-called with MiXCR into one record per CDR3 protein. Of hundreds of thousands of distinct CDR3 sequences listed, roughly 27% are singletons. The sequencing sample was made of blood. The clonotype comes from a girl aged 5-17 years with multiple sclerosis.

Written as DNA, the CDR3 is TGCGCCAGCAGCCAAGATCGTACAACTAACTATGGCTACACCTTC. This translates into CASSQDRTTNYGYTF. The V call is TRBV4-3, the J call TRBJ1-2; no clear D gene. V lost 0 bases to trimming and J lost 0 bases, with 8 bases between them. From germline, CDR1 is LGHNA and CDR2 YSLEER. The CDR3 is 15 amino acids.